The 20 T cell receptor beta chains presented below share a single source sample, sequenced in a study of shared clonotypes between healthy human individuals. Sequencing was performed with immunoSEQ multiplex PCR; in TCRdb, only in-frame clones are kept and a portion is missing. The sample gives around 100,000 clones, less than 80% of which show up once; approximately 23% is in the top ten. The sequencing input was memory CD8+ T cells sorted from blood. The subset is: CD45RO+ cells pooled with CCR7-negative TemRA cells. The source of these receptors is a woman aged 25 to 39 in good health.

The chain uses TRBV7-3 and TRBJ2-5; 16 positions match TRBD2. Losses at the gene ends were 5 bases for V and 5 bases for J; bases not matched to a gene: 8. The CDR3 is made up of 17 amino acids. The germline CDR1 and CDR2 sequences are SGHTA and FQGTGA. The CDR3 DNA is TGTGCCAGCAGCACGGGACTAGCGGGAGGGCCTGGGGAGACCCAGTACTTC. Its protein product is CASSTGLAGGPGETQYF. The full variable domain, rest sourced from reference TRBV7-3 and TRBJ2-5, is GAGVSQTPSNKVTEKGKYVELRCDPISGHTALYWYRQSLGQGPEFLIYFQGTGAADDSGLPNDRFFAVRPEGSVSTLKIQRTERGDSAVYLCASSTGLAGGPGETQYFGPGTRLLVL.

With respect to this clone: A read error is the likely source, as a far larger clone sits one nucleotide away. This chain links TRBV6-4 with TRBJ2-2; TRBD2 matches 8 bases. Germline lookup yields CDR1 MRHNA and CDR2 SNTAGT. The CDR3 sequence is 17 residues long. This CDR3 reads CASSPSSGNQNTRELFF. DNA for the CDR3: TGTGCCAGCAGTCCGAGTAGCGGGAACCAGAACACCAGGGAGCTGTTTTTT.

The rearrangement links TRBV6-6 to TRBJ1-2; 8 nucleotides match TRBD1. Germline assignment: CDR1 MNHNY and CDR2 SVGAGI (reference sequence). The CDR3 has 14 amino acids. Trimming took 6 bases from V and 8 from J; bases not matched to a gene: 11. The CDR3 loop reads CASRNKDRVDGYTF. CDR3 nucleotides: TGTGCCAGCAGAAACAAGGACAGGGTGGACGGCTACACCTTC.

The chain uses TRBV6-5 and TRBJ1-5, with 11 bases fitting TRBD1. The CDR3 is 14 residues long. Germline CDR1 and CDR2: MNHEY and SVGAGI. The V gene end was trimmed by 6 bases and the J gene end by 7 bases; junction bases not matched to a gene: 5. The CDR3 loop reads CASSPGTGGQPQHF. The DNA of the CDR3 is TGTGCCAGCAGCCCCGGGACAGGGGGGCAGCCCCAGCATTTT.

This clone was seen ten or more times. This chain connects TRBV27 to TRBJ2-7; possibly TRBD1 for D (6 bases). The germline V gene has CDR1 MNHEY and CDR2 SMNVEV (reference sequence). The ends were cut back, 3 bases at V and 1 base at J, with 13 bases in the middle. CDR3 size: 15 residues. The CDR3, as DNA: TGTGCCAGCAGTTTGTTATCAGGGGTTTCCTACGAGCAGTACTTC. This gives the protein CASSLLSGVSYEQYF.

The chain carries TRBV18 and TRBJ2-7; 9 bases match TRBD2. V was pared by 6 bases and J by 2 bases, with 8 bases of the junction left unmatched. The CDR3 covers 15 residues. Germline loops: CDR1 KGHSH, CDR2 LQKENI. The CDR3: CASSEGTSRTYEQYF. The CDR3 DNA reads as TGTGCCAGCTCGGAAGGGACTAGCAGAACCTACGAGCAGTACTTC.

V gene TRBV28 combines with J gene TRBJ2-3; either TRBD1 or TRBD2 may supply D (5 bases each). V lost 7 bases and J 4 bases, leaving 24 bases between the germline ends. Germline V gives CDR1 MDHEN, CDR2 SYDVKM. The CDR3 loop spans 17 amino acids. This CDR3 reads CASTSPEDGDGADTQYF. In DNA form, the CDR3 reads TGTGCCAGCACCTCTCCGGAAGACGGGGACGGCGCAGATACGCAGTATTTT.

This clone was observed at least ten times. This chain's CDR3 is CAISDGSNQPQHF. CDR3 DNA sequence: TGTGCCATCAGTGACGGAAGCAATCAGCCCCAGCATTTT. This sequence joins TRBV10-3 and TRBJ1-5; D unclear. V was pared by 3 bases and J by 1 base, with 4 bases between. Germline V gene sequence: CDR1 ENHRY, CDR2 SYGVKD. The CDR3 sequence is 13 residues long.

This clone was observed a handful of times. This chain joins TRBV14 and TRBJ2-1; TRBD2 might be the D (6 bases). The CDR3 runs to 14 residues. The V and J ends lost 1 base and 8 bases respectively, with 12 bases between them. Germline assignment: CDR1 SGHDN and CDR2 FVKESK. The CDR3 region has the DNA TGTGCCAGCAGCCAAGTTACTAGCCTTGATGAGCAGTTCTTC. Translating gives CASSQVTSLDEQFF. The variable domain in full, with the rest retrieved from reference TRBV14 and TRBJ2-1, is EAGVTQFPSHSVIEKGQTVTLRCDPISGHDNLYWYRRVMGKEIKFLLHFVKESKQDESGMPNNRFLAERTGGTYSTLKVQPAELEDSGVYFCASSQVTSLDEQFFGPGTRLTVL.

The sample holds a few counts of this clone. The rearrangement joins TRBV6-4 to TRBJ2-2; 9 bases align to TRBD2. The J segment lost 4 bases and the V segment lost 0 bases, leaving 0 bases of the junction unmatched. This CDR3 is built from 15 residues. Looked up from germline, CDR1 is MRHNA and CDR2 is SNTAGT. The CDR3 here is CASSDSSGSTGELFF. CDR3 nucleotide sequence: TGTGCCAGCAGTGACTCTAGCGGGAGCACCGGGGAGCTGTTTTTT.

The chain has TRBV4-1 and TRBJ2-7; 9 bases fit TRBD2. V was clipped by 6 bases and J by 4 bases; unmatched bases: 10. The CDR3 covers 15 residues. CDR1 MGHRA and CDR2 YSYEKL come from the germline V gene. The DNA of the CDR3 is TGCGCCAGCAGAAAAGAGGCTAGCGGGACGTACGAGCAGTACTTC. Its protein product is CASRKEASGTYEQYF.

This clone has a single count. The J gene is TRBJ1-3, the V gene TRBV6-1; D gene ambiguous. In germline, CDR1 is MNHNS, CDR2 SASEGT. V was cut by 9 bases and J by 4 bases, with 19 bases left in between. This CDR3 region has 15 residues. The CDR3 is CASNGHFPAGNTIYF. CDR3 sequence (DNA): TGTGCCAGTAATGGTCACTTCCCTGCGGGAAACACCATATATTTT.

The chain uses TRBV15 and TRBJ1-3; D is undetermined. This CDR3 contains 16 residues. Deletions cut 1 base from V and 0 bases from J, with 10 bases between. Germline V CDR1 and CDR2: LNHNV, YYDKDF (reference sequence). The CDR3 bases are TGTGCCACCAGCAGAGGCCGGATGAACTCTGGAAACACCATATATTTT. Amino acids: CATSRGRMNSGNTIYF.

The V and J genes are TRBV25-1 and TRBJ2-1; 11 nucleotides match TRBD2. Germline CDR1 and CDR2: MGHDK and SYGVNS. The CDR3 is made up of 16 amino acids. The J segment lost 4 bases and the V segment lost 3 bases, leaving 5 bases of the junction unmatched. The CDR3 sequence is CASSDPGLADYNEQFF. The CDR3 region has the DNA TGTGCCAGCAGTGACCCGGGACTAGCGGATTACAATGAGCAGTTCTTC.

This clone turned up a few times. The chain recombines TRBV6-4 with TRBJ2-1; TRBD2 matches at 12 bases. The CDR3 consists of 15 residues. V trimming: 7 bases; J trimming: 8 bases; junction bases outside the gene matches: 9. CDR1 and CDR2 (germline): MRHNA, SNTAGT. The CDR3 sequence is CASKILAGGPHEQFF. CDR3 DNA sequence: TGTGCCAGCAAGATTCTAGCGGGAGGGCCCCATGAGCAGTTCTTC.

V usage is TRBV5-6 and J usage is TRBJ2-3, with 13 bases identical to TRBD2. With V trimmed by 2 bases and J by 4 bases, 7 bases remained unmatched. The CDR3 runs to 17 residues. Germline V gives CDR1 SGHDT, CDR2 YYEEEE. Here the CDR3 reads CASSLLGLAGRSDTQYF. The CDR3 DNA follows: TGTGCCAGCAGCTTACTGGGACTAGCGGGAAGGTCAGATACGCAGTATTTT.

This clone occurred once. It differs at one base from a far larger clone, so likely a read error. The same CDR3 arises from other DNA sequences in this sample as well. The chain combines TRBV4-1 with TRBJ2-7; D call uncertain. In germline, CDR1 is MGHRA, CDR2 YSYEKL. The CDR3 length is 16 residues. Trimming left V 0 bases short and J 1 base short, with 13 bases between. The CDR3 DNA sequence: TGCGCCAGCAGCCAAGATGATGCGTCCCCTTCCTACGAGCAGTACTTC. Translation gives CASSQDDASPSYEQYF.

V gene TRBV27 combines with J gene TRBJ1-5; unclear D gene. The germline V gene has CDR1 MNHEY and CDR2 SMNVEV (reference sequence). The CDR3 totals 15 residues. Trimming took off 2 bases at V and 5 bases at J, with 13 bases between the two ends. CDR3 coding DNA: TGTGCCAGCAGTTTAGAGGGCGGCGGGTATCAGCCCCAGCATTTT. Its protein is CASSLEGGGYQPQHF.

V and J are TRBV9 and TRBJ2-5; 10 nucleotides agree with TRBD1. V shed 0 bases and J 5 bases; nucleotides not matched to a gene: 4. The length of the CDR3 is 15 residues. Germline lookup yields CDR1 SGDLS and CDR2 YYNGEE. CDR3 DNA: TGTGCCAGCAGCGTAGGAGGGACAGGGGTCGAGACCCAGTACTTC. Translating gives CASSVGGTGVETQYF.

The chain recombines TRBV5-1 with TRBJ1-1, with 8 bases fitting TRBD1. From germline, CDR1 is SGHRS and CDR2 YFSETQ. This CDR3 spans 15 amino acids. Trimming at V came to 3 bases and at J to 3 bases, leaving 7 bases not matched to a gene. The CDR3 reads CASSWTGYADTEAFF. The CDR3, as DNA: TGCGCCAGCAGCTGGACAGGGTATGCGGACACTGAAGCTTTCTTT.